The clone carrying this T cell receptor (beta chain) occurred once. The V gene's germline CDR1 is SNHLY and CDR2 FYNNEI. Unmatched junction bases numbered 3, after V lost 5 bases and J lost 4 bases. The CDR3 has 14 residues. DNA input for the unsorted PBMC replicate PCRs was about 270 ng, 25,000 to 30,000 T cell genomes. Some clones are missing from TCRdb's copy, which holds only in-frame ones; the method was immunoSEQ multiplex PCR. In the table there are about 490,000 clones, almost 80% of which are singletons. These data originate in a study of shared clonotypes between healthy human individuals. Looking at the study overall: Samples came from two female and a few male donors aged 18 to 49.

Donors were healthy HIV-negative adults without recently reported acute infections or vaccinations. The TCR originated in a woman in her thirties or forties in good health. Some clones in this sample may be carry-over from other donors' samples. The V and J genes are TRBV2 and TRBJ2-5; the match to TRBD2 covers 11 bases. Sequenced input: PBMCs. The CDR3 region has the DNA TGTGCCAGCAGTCGACTAGCGGGATCAGAGACCCAGTACTTC. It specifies CASSRLAGSETQYF.